This T cell receptor beta chain emerged from a study of cytomegalovirus exposure and HLA in healthy donors. Note on this clone: Its antigen remains unknown.

V lost 0 bases, J lost 2 bases, and 5 bases stayed unmatched. Germline V gene lookup returns CDR1 SGDLS and CDR2 YYNGEE. The CDR3 has 15 amino acids. The study's findings and limits: A few chains linked to CMV were shown in vitro to be specific for CMV antigens.

The PCR ran on 60 Vbeta and 13 Jbeta primers. TCRdb's copy holds only in-frame clones and misses some; the assay was immunoSEQ multiplex PCR. Of 90,000 to 150,000 clones listed, 70% to 85% are singletons. The TCR originated in a middle-aged man in good health and CMV-seropositive. The sequenced material came from PBMCs. The J gene is TRBJ2-7, the V gene TRBV9; 7 positions agree with TRBD2. The CDR3, as DNA: TGTGCCAGCAGCGTAGACCCGGGGGGTCCCTACGAGCAGTACTTC. As protein: CASSVDPGGPYEQYF.